A selection of T cell receptor beta chains follows, all from one sample in a study of blood T cells in healthy people across ages. TCRdb passed the 5' RACE reads through MiXCR, listing each CDR3 protein once. The table shows around 1,800,000 distinct CDR3 sequences, with about two fifths occurring only once. Sequencing was carried out using blood. These receptors came from a human donor in good health. Each CDR3 is given with its conserved first and last residue. The D gene is left open where the match is weak. Size values are once, few and many counts, or a class for expanded clones, and some rows have none.

clone size: few
V gene: TRBV20-1
D gene: TRBD1
J gene: TRBJ1-2
CDR3 DNA: TGCAGTGCGGGAGTCCGACCCACAGGGGGCGGTGGCTACACCTTC
CDR3 protein: CSAGVRPTGGGGYTF

clone size: -
V gene: TRBV7-9
D gene: -
J gene: TRBJ2-1
CDR3 DNA: TGTGCCAGCAGGCCCTTCCTGTGGGACAATGAGCAGTTCTTC
CDR3 protein: CASRPFLWDNEQFF

clone size: -
V gene: TRBV12-3/TRBV12-4
D gene: -
J gene: TRBJ2-3
CDR3 DNA: TGTGCTAGCCTCCTAAACTCCGGAGATACGCAGTATTTT
CDR3 protein: CASLLNSGDTQYF

clone size: many
V gene: TRBV5-1
D gene: TRBD1
J gene: TRBJ2-5
CDR3 DNA: TGTGCCAGCAGCCGGACAGGGGGAAGAGAGACCCAGTACTTC
CDR3 protein: CASSRTGGRETQYF

clone size: once
V gene: TRBV7-2
D gene: TRBD1
J gene: TRBJ1-2
CDR3 DNA: TGTGCCAGCAGCTTAGCCCAGGACAGGGCCTATGGCTACACCTTC
CDR3 protein: CASSLAQDRAYGYTF

clone size: few
V gene: TRBV5-1
D gene: TRBD1
J gene: TRBJ1-1
CDR3 DNA: TGCGCCAGCAGCCCTGGGACAGGGGATAGGAACACTGAAGCTTTCTTT
CDR3 protein: CASSPGTGDRNTEAFF

clone size: -
V gene: TRBV4-3
D gene: TRBD2
J gene: TRBJ2-1
CDR3 DNA: TGCGCCAGCAGCCCTATGGGGGGGGCCTACAATGAGCAGTTCTTC
CDR3 protein: CASSPMGGAYNEQFF

clone size: -
V gene: TRBV9
D gene: -
J gene: TRBJ2-1
CDR3 DNA: TGTGCCAGCAGCGGCCGAACCTTAGCGGATGAGCAGTTCTTC
CDR3 protein: CASSGRTLADEQFF

clone size: -
V gene: TRBV9
D gene: -
J gene: TRBJ1-2
CDR3 DNA: TGTGCCAGCAGCGTAGGAGACGACAGGACGCGGTATGGCTACACCTTC
CDR3 protein: CASSVGDDRTRYGYTF

clone size: -
V gene: TRBV29-1
D gene: -
J gene: TRBJ1-2
CDR3 DNA: TGCAGCGTGGGGAATGGGGGACCCTATGGCTACACCTTC
CDR3 protein: CSVGNGGPYGYTF

clone size: many
V gene: TRBV7-6
D gene: -
J gene: TRBJ1-5
CDR3 DNA: TGTGCCAGCAGCTCACTAGGGTTAGCACAGCCCCAGCATTTT
CDR3 protein: CASSSLGLAQPQHF

clone size: -
V gene: TRBV7-2
D gene: TRBD1
J gene: TRBJ1-5
CDR3 DNA: TGTGCCAGCAGCCCATTCCGGACAGGACTTAATCAGCCCCAGCATTTT
CDR3 protein: CASSPFRTGLNQPQHF

clone size: -
V gene: TRBV15
D gene: -
J gene: TRBJ2-7
CDR3 DNA: TGTGCCACCAGCAGAGGCTTTTCCCTCGAGCAGTACTTC
CDR3 protein: CATSRGFSLEQYF

clone size: -
V gene: TRBV20-1
D gene: TRBD1
J gene: TRBJ1-2
CDR3 DNA: TGCAGTGCTAGACCGACAGGGCCTAACTATGGCTACACCTTC
CDR3 protein: CSARPTGPNYGYTF

clone size: -
V gene: TRBV7-2
D gene: -
J gene: TRBJ2-3
CDR3 DNA: TGTGCCAGCAGCTTGATGGGCAGCCCTAGCACAGATACGCAGTATTTT
CDR3 protein: CASSLMGSPSTDTQYF

clone size: few
V gene: TRBV4-3
D gene: TRBD2
J gene: TRBJ2-5
CDR3 DNA: TGCGCCAGCAGCCAAGAGGGCGGGGGGGCCGAGGGCAACCAAGAGACCCAGTACTTC
CDR3 protein: CASSQEGGGAEGNQETQYF

clone size: few
V gene: TRBV29-1
D gene: -
J gene: TRBJ2-5
CDR3 DNA: TGCAGCGCAGGACCAAATCAAGAGACCCAGTACTTC
CDR3 protein: CSAGPNQETQYF

clone size: -
V gene: TRBV12-3/TRBV12-4
D gene: -
J gene: TRBJ2-1
CDR3 DNA: TGTGCCAGCAGTTTGATTCGGGGCAACTACAATGGGCAGTTCTTC
CDR3 protein: CASSLIRGNYNGQFF

clone size: -
V gene: TRBV27
D gene: -
J gene: TRBJ1-2
CDR3 DNA: TGTGCCAGCAGCCGTGGGGGACAAATGAACTATGGCTACACCTTC
CDR3 protein: CASSRGGQMNYGYTF

clone size: -
V gene: TRBV7-2
D gene: TRBD1
J gene: TRBJ1-2
CDR3 DNA: TGTGCCAGCAGAAACAGGGGTGCTAGCTATGGCTACACCTTC
CDR3 protein: CASRNRGASYGYTF

clone size: -
V gene: TRBV20-1
D gene: -
J gene: TRBJ2-7
CDR3 DNA: TGCAGTGCTATGGCAGACACCTACGAGCAGTACTTC
CDR3 protein: CSAMADTYEQYF

clone size: few
V gene: TRBV6-1
D gene: -
J gene: TRBJ2-1
CDR3 DNA: TGTGCCAGCAGTGAGACGTTCTCGGATGAGCAGTTCTTC
CDR3 protein: CASSETFSDEQFF

clone size: -
V gene: TRBV9
D gene: -
J gene: TRBJ2-5
CDR3 DNA: TGTGCCAGCAGCGTAGCGGTAGCTCGAGAGACCCAGTACTTC
CDR3 protein: CASSVAVARETQYF

clone size: few
V gene: TRBV3-1
D gene: -
J gene: TRBJ2-2
CDR3 DNA: TGTGCCAGCAGCCACGTGAGGTCCGGGGAGCTGTTTTTT
CDR3 protein: CASSHVRSGELFF

clone size: few
V gene: TRBV5-1
D gene: -
J gene: TRBJ1-1
CDR3 DNA: TGCGCCAGCAGCAAACGGGACGACGGTGAAGCTTTCTTT
CDR3 protein: CASSKRDDGEAFF

clone size: few
V gene: TRBV5-4
D gene: -
J gene: TRBJ2-3
CDR3 DNA: TGTGCCAGCAGCCCCGTCGGGGAGTTCACAGATACGCAGTATTTT
CDR3 protein: CASSPVGEFTDTQYF

clone size: many
V gene: TRBV7-2
D gene: -
J gene: TRBJ2-7
CDR3 DNA: TGTGCCAGCAGCTTCTCCCGTACCTACGAGCAGTACTTC
CDR3 protein: CASSFSRTYEQYF

clone size: -
V gene: TRBV6-5
D gene: -
J gene: TRBJ2-5
CDR3 DNA: TGTGCCAGCAGGAAACGGGAGACCCAGTACTTC
CDR3 protein: CASRKRETQYF

clone size: many
V gene: TRBV20-1
D gene: -
J gene: TRBJ2-7
CDR3 DNA: TGCAGTGCATTCCAGGTCCTGGGCGAGCAGTACTTC
CDR3 protein: CSAFQVLGEQYF

clone size: few
V gene: TRBV5-4
D gene: -
J gene: TRBJ2-5
CDR3 DNA: TGTGCCAGCAGCCCTAGGGGGGGGGTGCGAGAGACCCAGTACTTC
CDR3 protein: CASSPRGGVRETQYF

clone size: -
V gene: TRBV7-8
D gene: TRBD1
J gene: TRBJ2-7
CDR3 DNA: TGTGCCAGCAGCGGAGCGACAGGGGGCTTTGTCGAGCAGTACTTC
CDR3 protein: CASSGATGGFVEQYF

clone size: few
V gene: TRBV5-1
D gene: -
J gene: TRBJ2-3
CDR3 DNA: TGCGCCAGCAGCTTGACGGGACTCCTCACAGATACGCAGTATTTT
CDR3 protein: CASSLTGLLTDTQYF

clone size: few
V gene: TRBV2
D gene: -
J gene: TRBJ1-1
CDR3 DNA: TGTGCCAGCAGTGAACAGGGAATGAACACTGAAGCTTTCTTT
CDR3 protein: CASSEQGMNTEAFF

clone size: -
V gene: TRBV5-5
D gene: TRBD2
J gene: TRBJ2-3
CDR3 DNA: TGTGCCAGCAGGCGGTCCAGACTAGCAGTTAGCACAGATACGCAGTATTTT
CDR3 protein: CASRRSRLAVSTDTQYF